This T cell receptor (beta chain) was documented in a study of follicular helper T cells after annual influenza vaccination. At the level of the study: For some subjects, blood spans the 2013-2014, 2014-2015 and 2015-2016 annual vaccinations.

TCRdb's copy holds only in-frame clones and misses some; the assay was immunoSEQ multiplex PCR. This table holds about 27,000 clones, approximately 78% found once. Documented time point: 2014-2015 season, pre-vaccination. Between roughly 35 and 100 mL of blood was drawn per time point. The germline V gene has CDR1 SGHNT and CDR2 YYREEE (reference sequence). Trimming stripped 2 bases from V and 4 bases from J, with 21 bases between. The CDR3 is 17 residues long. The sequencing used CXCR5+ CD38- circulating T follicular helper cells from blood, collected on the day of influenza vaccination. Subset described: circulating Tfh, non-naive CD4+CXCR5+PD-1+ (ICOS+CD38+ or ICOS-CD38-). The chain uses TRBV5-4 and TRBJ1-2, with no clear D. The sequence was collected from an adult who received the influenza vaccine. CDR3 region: CASSFGGRESAAYGYTF. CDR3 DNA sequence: TGTGCCAGCAGCTTTGGTGGGAGGGAGTCTGCGGCCTATGGCTACACCTTC.